This TCR beta chain was observed in a study of T cell responses to AZD1222 COVID-19 vaccine. The V gene end was trimmed by 3 bases and the J gene end by 8 bases; junction bases not matched to a gene: 3. Germline CDR1 reads DFQATT; CDR2 reads SNEGSKA (reference sequence). This CDR3 is built from 11 residues. TCRdb's copy holds only in-frame clones and misses some; the assay was immunoSEQ multiplex PCR. The sample lists about 170,000 clones, about 88% occurring once. The chain is built from TRBV20-1 and TRBJ1-1, with 7 bases that match TRBD1. The specimen was peripheral blood, collected on day 0 of AZD1222 vaccination. The source of this sequence is an adult in good health. In nucleotides, the CDR3 is TGCAGTGCTAGTCACAGGGGAGAAGCTTTCTTT. This gives the protein CSASHRGEAFF.